This TCR beta chain was recovered during a study of beta chain features in type 1 diabetes. This clone was seen only a few times. What was sequenced were expressed TCRB transcripts, since all of the isolated RNA had been reverse transcribed. TCRdb's copy holds only in-frame clones and misses some; the assay was immunoSEQ multiplex PCR. The data show approximately 300,000 clones, 9.5% to 11% seen once. The receptor was isolated from a woman younger than 45 in good health. Specimen: naive CD4+ T cells from blood.

The CDR3 nucleotides are TGTGCCAGCAGCGTACCAGGGGCGACCTACAATGAGCAGTTCTTC. This gives the protein CASSVPGATYNEQFF. The chain links TRBV9 to TRBJ2-1, with TRBD1 as a possible D gene (6 bases). Germline V gives CDR1 SGDLS, CDR2 YYNGEE. Trimming took off 1 base at V and 2 bases at J, with 10 bases between the two ends. This CDR3 has 15 residues.